The present T cell receptor beta chain was sequenced within a study of human T cells and chemical hapten exposure (dated by TCRdb to about 2021). At the level of the whole study: For sensitization, 2% DPC in acetone was applied to a roughly 2 cm by roughly 2 cm area of upper inner arm skin. Blood was sampled from patients pre-sensitization (week 0) and at 2, 6 and about 24 weeks after DPC sensitization. In alopecia patients, the study followed how the peripheral blood TCR repertoire changed in vivo over primary and secondary sensitization to diphenylcyclopropenone (DPC), a hapten. Patch tests used Finn chambers with 0.01% DPC on the upper back, scored after 6 days by International Contact Dermatitis Research Group standards. Libraries were combined into a pool for sequencing, and differences in TCR yield between samples came mainly from small differences in library volumes within the pool. Alopecia areata with under or over 50% scalp involvement, alopecia totalis and alopecia universalis were represented in the patient cohort, which was mostly female. Weekly therapeutic DPC doses were additionally applied to the scalp of patients throughout the roughly 26-week study period. For TCR sequencing, blood came from over 25 alopecia patients at anywhere from one to four time points (pre-sensitization, 2, 6 and 24 weeks). General conclusions and limits of the study: The number of TCRs above 1 in 1000 frequency did not change with DPC sensitization; there was no evidence of global repertoire structure alterations. After repeated subsampling, the strength of the expansion versus patch-test correlation and the threshold at which it became significant changed. Compared with pre-sensitization or healthy control sets, expanded TCRs formed significantly more large CDR3 similarity clusters, which is consistent with antigen-driven responses. A positive correlation was found between the number of PT1 expanded TCRs and patch test score, with significance reached at thresholds 8, 16 and 32 but not 4. Because every patient had alopecia, a presumed autoimmune disease, the patients' immune response might differ from that of healthy individuals.

Libraries were constructed by RACE. Instrument on record: NextSeq 500. Library preparation attached unique molecular identifiers to individual cDNA molecules for quantitative, reproducible TCR counting. Each blood RNA sample was used to sequence both TCR alpha and TCR beta chains. The authors' analysis ran thus. A median of about 100,000 TCRs per sample was observed, with a range of roughly 20,000 to 700,000. V, J and CDR3 annotation of the TCR reads was carried out using the Decombinator software suite. For PS versus PT1 abundance plots, all samples were subsampled to the same number of TCRs (28,000). Expanded TCRs were defined as absent before sensitization and observed at least eight times at the 2-week time point. TCRdb ran its own pipeline on the public reads, namely fastp trimming at Q25 and MiXCR clone calling, and kept in-frame beta chains. Rows are combined by CDR3 protein, so each entry shows the most common genes and DNA. TCRdb, not the authors, supplied the V and J calls. The sample table holds 95,000 to 150,000 distinct CDR3 sequences, of which 11% were seen once. The top ten clones comprise 2% to 2.5% of the sample.

In light of the paper, this sample's time point label describes: patch test 3, about 24 weeks after DPC sensitization. Interpreted using the paper, the treatment or condition label stands for: therapeutic diphenylcyclopropenone sensitization with weekly scalp DPC. At every patch-test visit, the blood draw took place before the patch test was put on. To be eligible, patients had to be aged 18 to 70, diagnosed with alopecia and judged suitable for DPC therapy, while pregnant patients were excluded. Total RNA was extracted from unfractionated whole blood that had been collected in Tempus Blood RNA tubes. V and J are truncated by 0 bases and 6 bases respectively, leaving an intervening sequence of 7 bases. For CDR1 and CDR2, the germline V gene lists SGHRS and YFSETQ. Its CDR3 holds 12 amino acids, cysteine through phenylalanine. Here the CDR3 DNA is all that survives: 36 bases in frame from base 1. This clonotype was seen more than once but under ten times. The antigen it binds to is not known. The sample holds no much larger clone one base away, and base qualities are not on file.

The clonotype comes from a woman in her fifties or sixties with alopecia areata. Some clones in this sample may be carry-over from other donors' samples. The specimen comprised whole blood, sampled in connection with sensitization to the hapten diphenylcyclopropenone (DPC). The chain is made from TRBV5-1 and TRBJ2-7, with no confidently assigned D gene. The CDR3 has the sequence CASSLGKGEQYF. The sequence in DNA is TGCGCCAGCAGCTTGGGCAAGGGCGAGCAGTACTTC.